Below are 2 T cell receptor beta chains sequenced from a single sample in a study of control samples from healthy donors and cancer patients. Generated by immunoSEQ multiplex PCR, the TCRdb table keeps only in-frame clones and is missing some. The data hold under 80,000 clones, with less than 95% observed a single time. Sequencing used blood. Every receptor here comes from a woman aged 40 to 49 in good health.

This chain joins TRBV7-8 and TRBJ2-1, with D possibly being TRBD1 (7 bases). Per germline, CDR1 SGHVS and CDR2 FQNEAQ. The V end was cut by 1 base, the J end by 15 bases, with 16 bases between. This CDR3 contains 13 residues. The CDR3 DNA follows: TGTGCCAGCAGCTTAGAATGGGGCCAGGGGGGGTTCTTC. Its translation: CASSLEWGQGGFF.

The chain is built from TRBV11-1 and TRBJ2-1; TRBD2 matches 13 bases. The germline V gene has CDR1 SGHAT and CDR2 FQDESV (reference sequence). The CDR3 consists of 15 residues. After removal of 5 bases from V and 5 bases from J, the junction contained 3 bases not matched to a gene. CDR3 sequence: CASSKGLAGHNEQFF. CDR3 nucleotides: TGTGCCAGCAGCAAGGGACTAGCGGGACACAATGAGCAGTTCTTC.